Listed below are T cell receptor beta chains from one sample, sequenced in a study of blood T cell repertoires in COVID-19. The assay was immunoSEQ multiplex PCR, and TCRdb's table has in-frame clones only and misses some. Among 88,000 or so clones listed, about 76% were seen once. Sequencing used peripheral blood. These receptors were collected from a human donor in a cohort sampled during active COVID-19. The CDR3 runs from the conserved cysteine through the conserved F or W. D genes are given only for firm matches. The size field is filled for only some rows; it gives once, few, many or a size class.

TRBJ1-4	TRBD1	.	TRBV10-3	TGTGCCATTACAGGGGATGAGAATGAAAAACTGTTTTTT	CAITGDENEKLFF
TRBJ1-1	TRBD1	.	TRBV14	TGTGCCAGCAGCCAGGAGACAGGGCCCACTGAAGCTTTCTTT	CASSQETGPTEAFF
TRBJ2-5	TRBD2	.	TRBV10-3	TGTGCCATTGGGGATAGCGGGAGCGAGACCCAGTACTTC	CAIGDSGSETQYF
TRBJ2-2	TRBD1	once	TRBV5-4	TGTGCCAGCAGCTTGGGGCAGGGGGAAAACACCGGGGAGCTGTTTTTT	CASSLGQGENTGELFF
TRBJ1-2	.	.	TRBV5-8	TGTGCCAGCAGAAGGAGTTTACGGGACTATGGCTACACCTTC	CASRRSLRDYGYTF
TRBJ2-7	.	.	TRBV7-3	TGTGCCAGCAGCTTAGGCAAGGGGGACGAGCAGTACTTC	CASSLGKGDEQYF
TRBJ1-5	.	.	TRBV15	TGTGCCACCAGCAGAGATCACAATCAGCCCCAGCATTTT	CATSRDHNQPQHF
TRBJ2-2	.	.	TRBV6-5	TGTGCCAGCAGAACACAGGGGAACACCGGGGAGCTGTTTTTT	CASRTQGNTGELFF
TRBJ1-1	.	.	TRBV11-2	TGTGCCAGCAGCTTTTCAGGGGCCGGGAACACTGAAGCTTTCTTT	CASSFSGAGNTEAFF
TRBJ1-2	.	.	TRBV5-8	TGTGCCAGCAGCTCGGAGAGAGGCGGCGACTATGGCTACACCTTC	CASSSERGGDYGYTF
TRBJ1-1	.	.	TRBV7-9	TGTGCCAGCAGCTTAGCTGTCGGCAGGAAGAACACTGAAGCTTTCTTT	CASSLAVGRKNTEAFF
TRBJ2-3	TRBD2	.	TRBV5-1	TGCGCCAGCAGCTTGGTTAGCGGGAGTACTGATACGCAGTATTTT	CASSLVSGSTDTQYF
TRBJ2-7	.	.	TRBV7-2	TGTGCCAGCAGCTTCGTGGGAGGGGGAGCCTACGAGCAGTACTTC	CASSFVGGGAYEQYF
TRBJ2-7	.	.	TRBV28	TGTGCCAGCTTGGATGGACAGACCTACGAGCAGTACTTC	CASLDGQTYEQYF
TRBJ1-1	.	.	TRBV6-6	TGTGCCAGCAGCCCCGGGTCTGAAGCTTTCTTT	CASSPGSEAFF
TRBJ2-7	.	.	TRBV6-1	TGTGCCAGCAGTGAATGGGGGCAGGGCGAGCAGTACTTC	CASSEWGQGEQYF
TRBJ2-1	.	.	TRBV5-1	TGCGCCAGCAGCTTAGGGACAAGCTACAATGAGCAGTTCTTC	CASSLGTSYNEQFF
TRBJ2-5	TRBD1	.	TRBV2	TGTGCCAGCAGCACGGACAGGGGTCGAGAGACCCAGTACTTC	CASSTDRGRETQYF
TRBJ2-1	.	once	TRBV5-1	TGCGCCAGCAGCCTTAGCGGTAACTCCTACAATGAGCAGTTCTTC	CASSLSGNSYNEQFF
TRBJ1-2	TRBD1	few	TRBV19	TGTGCCAGTAGTTCTCGACAGGGGGCCTGGGCCAACTATGGCTACACCTTC	CASSSRQGAWANYGYTF
TRBJ2-7	TRBD2	.	TRBV4-2	TGTGCCAGCAGCCAGGAGGGACTAGCGGGAGGATTCTCCTACGAGCAGTACTTC	CASSQEGLAGGFSYEQYF
TRBJ2-5	.	few	TRBV11-3	TGTGCCAGCAGCTTAGGGCCCCAAGAGACCCAGTACTTC	CASSLGPQETQYF
TRBJ2-1	.	.	TRBV10-2	TGCGCCAGCAGGCGGGGTGGGAGCTCCTACAATGAGCAGTTCTTC	CASRRGGSSYNEQFF
TRBJ2-2	TRBD1	.	TRBV19	TGTGCCAGTAGTACTCTCCCGGGACAGGGGGCGAAAAACACCGGGGAGCTGTTTTTT	CASSTLPGQGAKNTGELFF
TRBJ2-3	.	.	TRBV10-3	TGTGCCATCAGTGACGGGGACTCAGGTACGCAGTATTTT	CAISDGDSGTQYF
TRBJ2-2	.	.	TRBV5-1	TGCGCCAGCAGCTCAGAAGCGGATACCGGGGAGCTGTTTTTT	CASSSEADTGELFF
TRBJ2-3	TRBD2	.	TRBV4-2	TGTGCCAGCAGCCAAGATCCCCTAGCGGGAGCAGATACGCAGTATTTT	CASSQDPLAGADTQYF
TRBJ1-2	TRBD1	.	TRBV9	TGTGCCAGCAGCGCCCGGACCGGGACAGGGGCCCCGTTAGCTAACTATGGCTACACCTTC	CASSARTGTGAPLANYGYTF
TRBJ2-1	.	.	TRBV12-3/TRBV12-4	TGTGCCAGCAGTCGGTCCTACAATGAGCAGTTCTTC	CASSRSYNEQFF
TRBJ2-6	.	.	TRBV24-1	TGTGCCACCAGTATATCCGGGGCCAACGTCCTGACTTTC	CATSISGANVLTF
TRBJ2-5	.	.	TRBV4-1	TGCGCCAGCAGCCAAGATACCGACAGCGACAGTAGCCAGTACTTC	CASSQDTDSDSSQYF
TRBJ1-1	.	.	TRBV6-6	TGTGCCAGCAGTCAGGGGACAAGCCCAATTTTTTTGAACACTGAAGCTTTCTTT	CASSQGTSPIFLNTEAFF
TRBJ2-1	TRBD2	.	TRBV3-1/TRBV3-2	TGTGCCAGCAGCCCGGATACTAGCGGGAGCGGTCACTACAATGAGCAGTTCTTC	CASSPDTSGSGHYNEQFF
TRBJ2-3	.	.	TRBV19	TGTGCCAGTACCGACAGACCTTATAGCACAGATACGCAGTATTTT	CASTDRPYSTDTQYF
TRBJ2-5	.	once	TRBV5-5	TGTGCCAGCAGCTTGGCCGGGAGAACCTGGGAGACCCAGTACTTC	CASSLAGRTWETQYF
TRBJ1-5	.	few	TRBV30	TGTGCCTGGAGGGAAAGGGGAACCGCCCAGCCCCAGCATTTT	CAWRERGTAQPQHF
TRBJ1-2	TRBD1	.	TRBV2	TGTGCCAGCAATACGGGACAGTACGGCTACACCTTC	CASNTGQYGYTF
TRBJ2-3	TRBD2	.	TRBV28	TGTGCCAGCAGTGTTAGCGGGATTGGTCCAGATACGCAGTATTTT	CASSVSGIGPDTQYF
TRBJ1-2	.	.	TRBV9	TGTGCCAGCAGCTCCCGGGACATAGGAGTAGGTGGCTACACCTTC	CASSSRDIGVGGYTF
TRBJ1-2	TRBD1	once	TRBV5-1	TGCGCCAGCAGCTTGGCCTCTGACCCAGGGGGCTATGGCTACACCTTC	CASSLASDPGGYGYTF